A selection of T cell receptor beta chains follows, all from one sample in a study of beta chain features in type 1 diabetes. The repertoire was sequenced with immunoSEQ multiplex PCR; TCRdb's copy has only in-frame clones and lacks some. This table holds 300,000 to 400,000 clones, roughly 12% found once. The specimen was naive CD4+ T cells from blood. Receptors originate from a young man in good health. CDR3s include the opening cysteine and the closing phenylalanine or tryptophan. A D gene is named only where the DNA matches it firmly. Clone size appears in some rows only: once, few, many, or a class for an expanded clone.

v_gene	d_gene	j_gene	abundance	len	CDR3nt	CDR3aa
TRBV5-6	TRBD1	TRBJ2-1	few	13	TGTGCCAGCAGCTTTGGGACAGCGTATGAGCAGTTCTTC	CASSFGTAYEQFF
TRBV28	TRBD2	TRBJ2-3	few	14	TGTGCCAGCAGTTTGGGACTAGGTTTGAATACGCAGTATTTT	CASSLGLGLNTQYF
TRBV6-5	TRBD2	TRBJ2-7	-	14	TGTGCCAGCAGAGGACTAGCGGGGGTCTACGAGCAGTACTTC	CASRGLAGVYEQYF
TRBV19	-	TRBJ2-7	few	14	TGTGCCAGCAGAACAGGAGGGAGCTCCTACGAGCAGTACTTC	CASRTGGSSYEQYF
TRBV6-5	TRBD2	TRBJ2-5	-	15	TGTGCCAGCAGTTCCGGACTAGCGGGGCAAGAGACCCAGTACTTC	CASSSGLAGQETQYF
TRBV2	TRBD2	TRBJ2-3	few	16	TGTGCCAGCAGCGGACTAGCGGGCCTTAGCACAGATACGCAGTATTTT	CASSGLAGLSTDTQYF
TRBV4-3	-	TRBJ1-1	few	13	TGCGCCAGCAGCCAAGGGGCCGGTATCGGAGCTTTCTTT	CASSQGAGIGAFF
TRBV5-1	TRBD1	TRBJ1-4	-	14	TGCGCCAGCAGCTTAGGACAGGGGACTGAAAAACTGTTTTTT	CASSLGQGTEKLFF
TRBV28	-	TRBJ2-1	few	11	TGTGCCAGCAATTTCCGCGGCGAGCAGTTCTTC	CASNFRGEQFF
TRBV19	-	TRBJ2-1	few	17	TGTGCCAGTAGTATGTGGAGGATGATGGGGGCTTACAATGAGCAGTTCTTC	CASSMWRMMGAYNEQFF
TRBV6-5	-	TRBJ1-1	few	13	TGTGCCAGCAGTTATTCGAGAGGGACTGAAGCTTTCTTT	CASSYSRGTEAFF
TRBV5-1	TRBD1	TRBJ1-2	few	13	TGCGCCAGCAGCGCCGGACAGGCCTATGGCTACACCTTC	CASSAGQAYGYTF
TRBV7-2	TRBD1	TRBJ1-6	few	14	TGTGCCAGCAGCACCGACAGGGGACTTTCACCCCTCCACTTT	CASSTDRGLSPLHF
TRBV2	-	TRBJ1-1	-	13	TGTGCCAGCAGTGAAGCGCGGGGGACTGAAGCTTTCTTT	CASSEARGTEAFF
TRBV14	-	TRBJ1-3	-	16	TGTGCCAGCAGCCAAATGGTTCTGAGGGATGGAAACACCATATATTTT	CASSQMVLRDGNTIYF
TRBV28	TRBD1	TRBJ1-2	-	15	TGTGCCAGCAGTCGGGCAGGGGGCGACGGATATGGCTACACCTTC	CASSRAGGDGYGYTF
TRBV5-4	-	TRBJ1-1	-	15	TGTGCCAGCAGCTTGGGAGTCCGCCTGAACACTGAAGCTTTCTTT	CASSLGVRLNTEAFF
TRBV7-2	-	TRBJ2-1	few	13	TGTGCCAGCAGCTTAGCGCAAGACATAGAGCAGTTCTTC	CASSLAQDIEQFF
TRBV2	TRBD2	TRBJ2-7	few	14	TGTGCCAGCAGTCTGCGCGGGGGCTCCTACGAGCAGTACTTC	CASSLRGGSYEQYF
TRBV5-4	TRBD1	TRBJ1-2	few	15	TGTGCCAGCATCAAGTGGACAGGTACGGACTATGGCTACACCTTC	CASIKWTGTDYGYTF
TRBV10-3	-	TRBJ2-7	few	11	TGTGCCATCAGCAACACCTACGAGCAGTACTTC	CAISNTYEQYF
TRBV7-2	-	TRBJ2-3	-	15	TGTGCCAGCCACCAAGTCGGAGCTTACACAGATACGCAGTATTTT	CASHQVGAYTDTQYF
TRBV29-1	TRBD1	TRBJ2-5	-	12	TGCAGCGTAGACAGGGAGATGGAGACCCAGTACTTC	CSVDREMETQYF
TRBV30	TRBD1	TRBJ2-7	-	15	TGTGCCTGGACCTCCCCGGGACAGGTGATCTACGAGCAGTACTTC	CAWTSPGQVIYEQYF
TRBV7-9	-	TRBJ2-4	few	13	TGTGCCAGCAGCTTAGTACAGCTAAACATTCAGTACTTC	CASSLVQLNIQYF
TRBV5-1	-	TRBJ2-7	few	11	TGCGCCAGCAGCTCCAGGTACGAGCAGTACTTC	CASSSRYEQYF
TRBV23-1	-	TRBJ2-6	many	20	TGCGCCAGCAGTCAATCGACAGTCGGGTCCTCTTCCTCTGGGGCCAACGTCCTGACTTTC	CASSQSTVGSSSSGANVLTF
TRBV27	-	TRBJ2-1	few	13	TGTGCCAGCAGTTCTGGCATTTACAATGAGCAGTTCTTC	CASSSGIYNEQFF
TRBV7-9	-	TRBJ1-6	-	13	TGTGCCAGCAGCTTGGACGAGGGCGCACCCCTCCACTTT	CASSLDEGAPLHF
TRBV9	TRBD2	TRBJ2-7	few	17	TGTGCCAGCAGTGTCGGGACTAGCGGGCGAATTTCGGGTGAGCAGTACTTC	CASSVGTSGRISGEQYF
TRBV30	TRBD1	TRBJ2-2	few	15	TGTGCCTGGAGTCAGGGGAAGGGGGCATTCGGGGAGCTGTTTTTT	CAWSQGKGAFGELFF
TRBV30	-	TRBJ1-6	-	15	TGTGCCTGGAGTGTCCGGAGCTCCTATAATTCACCCCTCCACTTT	CAWSVRSSYNSPLHF
TRBV7-2	-	TRBJ1-5	few	15	TGTGCCAGCAGCCCCTGGGGGGGGGCTGGTCAGCCCCAGCATTTT	CASSPWGGAGQPQHF
TRBV4-2	TRBD1	TRBJ1-1	few	17	TGTGCCAGCAGCCACTCCTCCTTCAAGGGGGCAGGGACTGAAGCTTTCTTT	CASSHSSFKGAGTEAFF
TRBV6-6	-	TRBJ1-2	-	15	TGTGCCAGCAGTTACGACGGGAAAGCTAACTATGGCTACACCTTC	CASSYDGKANYGYTF
TRBV28	-	TRBJ1-2	-	14	TGTGCCAGCAGCCCCCGGAGATACAAACATGGCTACACCTTC	CASSPRRYKHGYTF
TRBV30	-	TRBJ1-4	-	13	TGTGCCTGGAGTGTGGAGGCTCACGGAAAACTGTTTTTT	CAWSVEAHGKLFF
TRBV7-8	TRBD2	TRBJ2-3	few	13	TGTGCCAGCAGAGTAGCGGGGACAGATACGCAGTATTTT	CASRVAGTDTQYF
TRBV7-3	TRBD1	TRBJ2-7	-	14	TGTGCCAGCAGCGTGAGACAGGGACCCTACGAGCAGTACTTC	CASSVRQGPYEQYF
TRBV5-6	TRBD1	TRBJ2-3	few	15	TGTGCCAGCCGCCGGGACAGAGGAAACACAGATACGCAGTATTTT	CASRRDRGNTDTQYF
TRBV30	TRBD2	TRBJ2-5	-	13	TGTGCCTGGAGTGTACGGGAGGATGGGGCCCAGTACTTC	CAWSVREDGAQYF
TRBV18	TRBD1	TRBJ1-1	few	14	TGTGCCAGCTCATCGACGGACAGGAGACCTGAAGCTTTCTTT	CASSSTDRRPEAFF
TRBV5-6	-	TRBJ2-7	-	12	TGTGCCAGCAGCTTGGCGGAGGGCCGCTTGTACTTC	CASSLAEGRLYF
TRBV9	TRBD2	TRBJ2-7	once	14	TGTGCCAGCAGCGTAGTAAGCGGGAGCAACGAGCAGTACTTC	CASSVVSGSNEQYF